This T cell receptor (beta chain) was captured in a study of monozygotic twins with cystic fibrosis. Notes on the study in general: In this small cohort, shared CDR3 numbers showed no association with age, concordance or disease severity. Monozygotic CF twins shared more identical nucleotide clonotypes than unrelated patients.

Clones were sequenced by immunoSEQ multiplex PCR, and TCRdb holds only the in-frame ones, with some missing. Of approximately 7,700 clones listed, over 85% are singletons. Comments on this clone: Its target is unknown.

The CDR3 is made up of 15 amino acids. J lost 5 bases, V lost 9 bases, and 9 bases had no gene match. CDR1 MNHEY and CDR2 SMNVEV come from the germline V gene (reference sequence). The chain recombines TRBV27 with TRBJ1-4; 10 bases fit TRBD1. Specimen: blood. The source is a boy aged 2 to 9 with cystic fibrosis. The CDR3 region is CASKTGTGANEKLFF. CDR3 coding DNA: TGTGCCAGTAAAACCGGGACAGGGGCAAATGAAAAACTGTTTTTT.